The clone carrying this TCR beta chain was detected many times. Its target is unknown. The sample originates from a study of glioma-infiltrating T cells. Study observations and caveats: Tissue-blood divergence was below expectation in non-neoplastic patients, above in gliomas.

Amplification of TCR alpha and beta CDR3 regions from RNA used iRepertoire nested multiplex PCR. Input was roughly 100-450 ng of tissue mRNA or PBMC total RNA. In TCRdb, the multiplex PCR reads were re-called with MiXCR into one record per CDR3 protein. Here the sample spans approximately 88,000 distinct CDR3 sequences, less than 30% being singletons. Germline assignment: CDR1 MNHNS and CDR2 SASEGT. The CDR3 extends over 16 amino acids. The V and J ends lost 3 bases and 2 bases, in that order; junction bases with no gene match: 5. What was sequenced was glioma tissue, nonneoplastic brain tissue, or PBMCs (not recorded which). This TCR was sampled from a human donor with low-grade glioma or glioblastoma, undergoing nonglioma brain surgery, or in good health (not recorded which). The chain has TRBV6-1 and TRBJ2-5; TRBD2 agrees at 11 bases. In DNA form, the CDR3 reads TGTGCCAGCAGTGACGGGGTAGCGGGGGGGCAAGAGACCCAGTACTTC. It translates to CASSDGVAGGQETQYF.